Following are 15 T cell receptor beta chains from one sample sequenced in a study of technical replicates of blood from a handful of donors. The assay was immunoSEQ multiplex PCR, and TCRdb's table has in-frame clones only and misses some. The profile shows 84,000 or so clones, approximately 94% of them singletons. Sequenced sample: T cells isolated from PBMCs. Source of these receptors: a human donor in good health.

The chain carries TRBV18 and TRBJ2-1; D gene ambiguous. CDR3 length: 13 amino acids. The germline gives CDR1 KGHSH, CDR2 LQKENI. V was cut by 3 bases and J by 8 bases, with 11 bases left in between. Here the CDR3 reads CASSPSGVHEQFF. In nucleotides, the CDR3 is TGTGCCAGCTCACCTAGTGGTGTCCATGAGCAGTTCTTC.

This rearrangement joins TRBV4-1 to TRBJ2-5; 8 nucleotides line up with TRBD2. The germline V gene encodes CDR1 MGHRA and CDR2 YSYEKL. CDR3 size: 13 residues. The ends lost 4 bases at V and 4 bases at J; junction bases unmatched: 2. The CDR3 loop is CASSLTSGETQYF. The CDR3 bases are TGCGCCAGCAGCCTTACTAGCGGAGAGACCCAGTACTTC.

The rearrangement links TRBV7-6 to TRBJ1-1; D is unclear. The CDR3 covers 13 residues. In germline, CDR1 is SGHVS, CDR2 FNYEAQ. V lost 1 base, J lost 3 bases, and 6 bases lay in between. CDR3 coding DNA: TGTGCCAGCAGCTTAGGCGGTCACACTGAAGCTTTCTTT. Translated, it gives CASSLGGHTEAFF.

The CDR3 nucleotides read TGTGCCAGCAGTCGAGAGGGCTCCTATAATTCACCCCTCCACTTT. Translating it yields CASSREGSYNSPLHF. The chain links TRBV6-5 to TRBJ1-6; D is unresolved. Germline assignment: CDR1 MNHEY and CDR2 SVGAGI. V lost 5 bases to trimming and J lost 0 bases, with 8 bases between them. The CDR3 length is 15 residues.

V gene TRBV30 combines with J gene TRBJ1-4; D is unclear. The germline CDR1 and CDR2 sequences are GTSNPN and SVGIG (reference sequence). This CDR3 comprises 11 residues. V was clipped by 2 bases and J by 8 bases, with 6 bases between them. The CDR3 spells CAWSPQEKLFF. Written as DNA, the CDR3 is TGTGCCTGGAGTCCCCAGGAAAAACTGTTTTTT.

This chain connects TRBV4-2 to TRBJ2-1, with D tentatively TRBD1 (6 bases). Trimming shortened V by 1 base and J by 7 bases, and 8 bases separated the two germline ends. The CDR3 extends over 13 amino acids. From germline, CDR1 is LGHNA and CDR2 YNFKEQ. CDR3 loop: CASSQAGDNEQFF. CDR3 DNA sequence: TGTGCCAGCAGCCAAGCAGGGGATAATGAGCAGTTCTTC.

CDR3 loop: CASSPRGGNEQFF. The CDR3 bases are TGTGCCAGCAGTCCTCGGGGTGGCAATGAGCAGTTCTTC. The J gene is TRBJ2-1, the V gene TRBV6-5; D perhaps matches TRBD2 (5 bases). CDR1 and CDR2 from the germline V gene are MNHEY and SVGAGI. CDR3 length: 13 residues. Trimming cost V 5 bases and J 6 bases, with 11 bases left between them.

The chain employs TRBV5-1 and TRBJ2-7, with a possible D match to TRBD1 (6 bases). Trimming left V 6 bases short and J 2 bases short, with 18 bases between. The CDR3 is 15 amino acids. Germline assignment: CDR1 SGHRS and CDR2 YFSETQ. CDR3 coding DNA: TGCGCCAGCACCGACGGCAGGGGATCCCCCTACGAGCAGTACTTC. Amino acids: CASTDGRGSPYEQYF.

The V call is TRBV28, the J call TRBJ2-5; possibly TRBD1 for D (5 bases). The germline V gene has CDR1 MDHEN and CDR2 SYDVKM. CDR3 length: 16 residues. Trimming took off 10 bases at V and 0 bases at J, with 21 bases between the two ends. The CDR3 nucleotides read TGTGCCACCACCATATTATGGGGCGACCACCAAGAGACCCAGTACTTC. Translated: CATTILWGDHQETQYF.

The chain links TRBV5-4 to TRBJ1-3; D remains unclear. The germline gives CDR1 SGHNT, CDR2 YYREEE (reference sequence). CDR3 size: 15 residues. V was pared by 5 bases and J by 2 bases, with 14 bases between. This chain's CDR3 is CASSTGAPTGNTIYF. The DNA of the CDR3 is TGTGCCAGCAGTACGGGAGCCCCCACTGGAAACACCATATATTTT.

This clone was observed a few times. The chain uses TRBV18 and TRBJ2-7; 12 bases are shared with TRBD2. V shed 3 bases, J shed 4 bases, and the junction held 10 bases outside the gene matches. CDR3 length equals 17 residues. CDR1 and CDR2 (germline): KGHSH, LQKENI. Here the CDR3 reads CASSPRPTSGSPYEQYF. CDR3 DNA sequence: TGTGCCAGCTCACCCCGCCCGACTAGCGGGAGCCCTTACGAGCAGTACTTC. The full variable domain, completed using reference TRBV18 and TRBJ2-7, is NAGVMQNPRHLVRRRGQEARLRCSPMKGHSHVYWYRQLPEEGLKFMVYLQKENIIDESGMPKERFSAEFPKEGPSILRIQQVVRGDSAAYFCASSPRPTSGSPYEQYFGPGTRLTVT.

The chain links TRBV28 to TRBJ2-7; D is perhaps TRBD2 (5 bases). Germline CDR1 MDHEN, CDR2 SYDVKM. V was clipped by 3 bases and J by 7 bases, with 19 bases between them. The CDR3 loop spans 15 amino acids. The chain's CDR3 is CASSLASVSSGEQYF. As DNA, the CDR3 is TGTGCCAGCAGTTTGGCTAGTGTCTCCTCGGGAGAGCAGTACTTC.

This clone was counted only a few times. The rearrangement joins TRBV4-1 to TRBJ1-1, with 8 bases matching TRBD1. CDR3 length: 17 amino acids. Germline CDR1 is MGHRA and CDR2 is YSYEKL. V trimming: 3 bases; J trimming: 6 bases; junction bases outside the gene matches: 15. The CDR3 spells CASSHRIGQGWIPEAFF. DNA of the CDR3: TGCGCCAGCAGCCACCGAATAGGACAGGGTTGGATTCCTGAAGCTTTCTTT.

V gene TRBV28 combines with J gene TRBJ2-7, with no clear D. Trimming cost V 4 bases and J 6 bases, with 7 bases left between them. This CDR3 comprises 11 residues. The germline V gene has CDR1 MDHEN and CDR2 SYDVKM. CDR3: CASSYNIEQYF. CDR3 nucleotides: TGTGCCAGCAGTTACAACATCGAGCAGTACTTC.

The J gene is TRBJ2-7, the V gene TRBV9, with D possibly being TRBD1 (6 bases). Between the trimmed V and J ends, which lost 3 bases and 0 bases, there was a span of 10 bases. CDR1 SGDLS and CDR2 YYNGEE come from the germline V gene. This CDR3 is built from 14 residues. Here the CDR3 DNA reads TGTGCCAGCAGCGCCCGGGACAACTCCTACGAGCAGTACTTC. This gives the protein CASSARDNSYEQYF.